Following are 26 T cell receptor beta chains from one sample sequenced in a study of blood T cell repertoires in COVID-19. Generated by immunoSEQ multiplex PCR, the TCRdb table keeps only in-frame clones and is missing some. The sample holds some 50,000 clones, about 89% seen once. Sequenced sample: peripheral blood. Source of these receptors: a woman older than 75 with COVID-19, enrolled during active disease.

The V call is TRBV19, the J call TRBJ1-5; 9 bases are shared with TRBD1. Germline CDR1 LNHDA, CDR2 SQIVND (reference sequence). The V segment lost 5 bases and the J segment 3 bases; nucleotides outside the gene matches: 5. CDR3 length: 15 amino acids. Here the CDR3 reads CASSYGTGFNQPQHF. The DNA of the CDR3 is TGTGCCAGTAGTTACGGGACAGGGTTCAATCAGCCCCAGCATTTT.

This clone was seen a few times. The chain employs TRBV27 and TRBJ1-4; D may be TRBD1 (6 bases). This CDR3 is 14 amino acids long. V lost 4 bases and J 3 bases, leaving 9 bases between the germline ends. CDR1 and CDR2 (germline): MNHEY, SMNVEV (reference sequence). CDR3 residues: CASSWGPPNEKLFF. Written as DNA, the CDR3 is TGTGCCAGCAGTTGGGGGCCCCCTAATGAAAAACTGTTTTTT. The full variable domain, rest sourced from reference TRBV27 and TRBJ1-4, is EAQVTQNPRYLITVTGKKLTVTCSQNMNHEYMSWYRQDPGLGLRQIYYSMNVEVTDKGDVPEGYKVSRKEKRNFPLILESPSPNQTSLYFCASSWGPPNEKLFFGSGTQLSVL.

The gene calls are TRBV5-1 and TRBJ2-1; 9 bases line up with TRBD1. The CDR3 is made up of 15 amino acids. The trim removed 4 bases at V and 2 bases at J, leaving 4 bases unmatched. CDR1 and CDR2 (germline): SGHRS, YFSETQ. The CDR3 coding sequence is TGCGCCAGCAGCGACGGGACAGGGCCCTACAATGAGCAGTTCTTC. Protein: CASSDGTGPYNEQFF.

The chain couples TRBV7-2 to TRBJ2-5; 7 bases map to TRBD1. Germline CDR1 SGHTA, CDR2 FQGNSA. With V trimmed by 7 bases and J by 7 bases, 6 bases remained unmatched. The CDR3 covers 12 residues. CDR3 nucleotides: TGTGCCAGCACCCTAGGGGGCAGGACCCAGTACTTC. This translates into CASTLGGRTQYF.

CDR3 coding DNA: TGTGCCAGCAGTAAAGACAGGGGCAACTATGGCTACACCTTC. The encoded protein is CASSKDRGNYGYTF. This chain links TRBV2 with TRBJ1-2; 8 bases are shared with TRBD1. Trimming removed 5 bases from V and 2 bases from J; junction bases left unmatched: 4. The germline CDR1 and CDR2 sequences are SNHLY and FYNNEI. CDR3 size: 14 residues.

The rearrangement uses TRBV7-9 and TRBJ1-2; possible D gene TRBD1, 6 bases. CDR3 size: 14 residues. V was clipped by 2 bases and J by 8 bases, with 15 bases between them. CDR1 SEHNR and CDR2 FQNEAQ come from the germline V gene (reference sequence). CDR3 residues: CASSLWTDLRGYTF. The CDR3 DNA follows: TGTGCCAGCAGCTTATGGACAGATCTTCGGGGCTACACCTTC.

DNA of the CDR3: TGTGCCAGCAGACCTAGCGGGAGGGCCTACGAGCAGTACTTC. This encodes CASRPSGRAYEQYF. The chain combines TRBV6-5 with TRBJ2-7, with TRBD2 identical over 12 bases. The V gene end was trimmed by 6 bases and the J gene end by 2 bases; junction bases not matched to a gene: 2. CDR3 length equals 14 residues. CDR1 is MNHEY, CDR2 SVGAGI, per germline.

This clone was seen more than once but under ten times. This CDR3 is CASSLSLGGGSPLHF. The CDR3 coding sequence is TGTGCCAGCTCACTTTCACTGGGGGGAGGGTCACCCCTCCACTTT. V and J are TRBV18 and TRBJ1-6; tentative D call: TRBD1 (5 bases). Trimming removed 4 bases from V and 10 bases from J, with 17 bases in between. Germline CDR1 is KGHSH and CDR2 is LQKENI. The CDR3 consists of 15 residues.

J is TRBJ2-5 and V is TRBV5-1, with D tentatively TRBD2 (6 bases). Trimming shortened V by 2 bases and J by 5 bases, and 13 bases separated the two germline ends. This CDR3 contains 14 residues. Germline lookup yields CDR1 SGHRS and CDR2 YFSETQ. The CDR3 bases are TGCGCCAGCAGCTTAGAACCAGGGAGGGAGACCCAGTACTTC. Its protein is CASSLEPGRETQYF. The whole variable domain, filled in from reference TRBV5-1 and TRBJ2-5, reads KAGVTQTPRYLIKTRGQQVTLSCSPISGHRSVSWYQQTPGQGLQFLFEYFSETQRNKGNFPGRFSGRQFSNSRSEMNVSTLELGDSALYLCASSLEPGRETQYFGPGTRLLVL.

V gene TRBV7-8 combines with J gene TRBJ2-7; 9 positions match TRBD2. Germline V gene sequence: CDR1 SGHVS, CDR2 FQNEAQ. With V trimmed by 1 base and J by 1 base, 5 bases remained unmatched. The CDR3 loop spans 16 amino acids. The CDR3 loop reads CASSLGSLAGSYEQYF. For the CDR3, the DNA is TGTGCCAGCAGCTTAGGTTCCCTAGCGGGATCCTACGAGCAGTACTTC.

The chain combines TRBV6-5 with TRBJ1-3; 7 bases agree with TRBD1. The ends lost 6 bases at V and 2 bases at J; junction bases unmatched: 4. The CDR3 covers 14 residues. Per the germline V gene, CDR1 is MNHEY and CDR2 is SVGAGI. The CDR3 nucleotides read TGTGCCAGCAGGCCAGGGGGGACTGGAAACACCATATATTTT. This encodes CASRPGGTGNTIYF.

This clone was recorded only once. This sequence joins TRBV5-1 and TRBJ2-1, with 7 positions matching TRBD2. Germline V gene data show CDR1 as SGHRS and CDR2 as YFSETQ. After removal of 2 bases from V and 3 bases from J, the junction contained 5 bases not matched to a gene. CDR3 size: 15 residues. CDR3 coding DNA: TGCGCCAGCAGCTTCGGCGGGAGCAGCTACAATGAGCAGTTCTTC. It translates to CASSFGGSSYNEQFF.

The chain uses TRBV19 and TRBJ2-1; TRBD2 agrees at 7 bases. In germline, CDR1 is LNHDA, CDR2 SQIVND (reference sequence). This CDR3 comprises 15 residues. After removal of 7 bases from V and 5 bases from J, the junction contained 11 bases not matched to a gene. The CDR3 DNA is TGTGCCAGTACGGGGGGAGAGATCCTAGACAATGAGCAGTTCTTC. It specifies CASTGGEILDNEQFF.

This rearrangement joins TRBV5-6 to TRBJ1-2; 9 positions agree with TRBD1. V trimming: 0 bases; J trimming: 7 bases; junction bases outside the gene matches: 4. The CDR3 sequence is 14 residues long. The germline V gene has CDR1 SGHDT and CDR2 YYEEEE. CDR3: CASSLEQGALGYTF. The DNA of the CDR3 is TGTGCCAGCAGCTTGGAACAGGGGGCGCTTGGCTACACCTTC.

V and J are TRBV24-1 and TRBJ2-5; 9 bases match TRBD2. Unmatched junction bases numbered 5, after V lost 3 bases and J lost 1 base. This CDR3 is built from 16 residues. CDR1 and CDR2 from the germline V gene are KGHDR and SFDVKD. CDR3 protein: CATSDGLAGSQETQYF. Written as DNA, the CDR3 is TGTGCCACCAGTGATGGTCTAGCGGGGTCCCAAGAGACCCAGTACTTC.

The chain combines TRBV7-6 with TRBJ2-1; TRBD2 agrees at 9 bases. V shed 5 bases and J 4 bases; nucleotides not matched to a gene: 12. This CDR3 contains 17 residues. The germline V gene has CDR1 SGHVS and CDR2 FNYEAQ. CDR3 sequence (DNA): TGTGCCAGCAGCCCACCCTCCGGGACTAGCTTTTACAATGAGCAGTTCTTC. Translated, it gives CASSPPSGTSFYNEQFF.

The V call is TRBV18, the J call TRBJ2-1; 9 bases map to TRBD1. Germline assignment: CDR1 KGHSH and CDR2 LQKENI. There are 16 residues in the CDR3. The V segment lost 3 bases and the J segment 2 bases; nucleotides outside the gene matches: 5. The CDR3 nucleotides are TGTGCCAGCTCACCCCTGGACAGGGGCGCCTACAATGAGCAGTTCTTC. It yields the protein CASSPLDRGAYNEQFF.

There are a few counts of this clone. The V gene is TRBV7-2, the J gene TRBJ1-3; maybe TRBD1 (5 bases). The germline V and J ends were trimmed by 3 bases and 9 bases, with 18 bases remaining between them. This CDR3 has 15 residues. CDR1 and CDR2 (germline): SGHTA, FQGNSA. CDR3 in amino acids: CASSLGQVGTRTIYF. The CDR3 DNA is TGTGCCAGCAGCTTGGGGCAAGTGGGAACGCGCACCATATATTTT.

This sequence joins TRBV12-3 or TRBV12-4 and TRBJ1-1; tentatively, D is TRBD1 (5 bases). This CDR3 has 12 residues. V shed 3 bases and J shed 6 bases, with 8 bases lying between them. The chain's CDR3 is CASSFRVAEAFF. Here the CDR3 DNA reads TGTGCCAGCAGTTTCAGGGTTGCTGAAGCTTTCTTT.

The chain joins TRBV20-1 to TRBJ1-1; D not certain. The germline V gene has CDR1 DFQATT and CDR2 SNEGSKA (reference sequence). Between the trimmed V and J ends, which lost 3 bases and 0 bases, there was a span of 2 bases. The CDR3 has 11 residues. The CDR3 DNA sequence: TGCAGTGCTAGCATGAACACTGAAGCTTTCTTT. This sequence encodes CSASMNTEAFF.

CDR3 region: CATSNQRGGNSPLHF. DNA for the CDR3: TGTGCCACCTCGAATCAAAGGGGTGGGAATTCACCCCTCCACTTT. This rearrangement joins TRBV15 to TRBJ1-6, with D perhaps TRBD1 (5 bases). With 8 bases removed from V and 7 bases from J, the gap between germline ends came to 18 bases. From germline, CDR1 is LNHNV and CDR2 YYDKDF (reference sequence). The CDR3 is 15 amino acids. Based on the CDR3 plus reference TRBV15 and TRBJ1-6, the full variable domain is DAMVIQNPRYQVTQFGKPVTLSCSQTLNHNVMYWYQQKSSQAPKLLFHYYDKDFNNEADTPDNFQSRRPNTSFCFLDIRSPGLGDTAMYLCATSNQRGGNSPLHFGNGTRLTVT.

This clone has a handful of counts. This rearrangement joins TRBV19 to TRBJ1-2; possible D gene TRBD1, 6 bases. Germline V gene data show CDR1 as LNHDA and CDR2 as SQIVND (reference sequence). The CDR3 extends over 14 amino acids. V dropped 6 bases and J dropped 5 bases, with 16 bases sitting between them. For the CDR3, the DNA is TGTGCCAGTAGGACCGGGACACAAGTTTATGGCTACACCTTC. This codes for CASRTGTQVYGYTF. Supplemented by reference TRBV19 and TRBJ1-2, the full variable domain reads DGGITQSPKYLFRKEGQNVTLSCEQNLNHDAMYWYRQDPGQGLRLIYYSQIVNDFQKGDIAEGYSVSREKKESFPLTVTSAQKNPTAFYLCASRTGTQVYGYTFGSGTRLTVV.

The V call is TRBV11-2, the J call TRBJ2-1; 10 bases match TRBD2. The CDR3 length is 15 residues. Germline V gene data show CDR1 as SGHAT and CDR2 as FQNNGV. V lost 3 bases to trimming and J lost 8 bases; unmatched junction nucleotides: 7. The CDR3 reads CASSFQAGGPYEQFF. The CDR3 bases are TGTGCCAGCAGCTTCCAAGCGGGAGGGCCCTATGAGCAGTTCTTC.

The CDR3 nucleotides read TGTGCCAGCAGTTACGCGGACAGGGGAGGGCAAGCTTTCTTT. This translates into CASSYADRGGQAFF. The V call is TRBV6-2 or TRBV6-3, the J call TRBJ1-1; 9 bases fit TRBD1. CDR1 and CDR2 (germline): MNHEY, SVGEGT. The CDR3 is 14 amino acids. J was trimmed by 9 bases and V by 2 bases; bases with no gene match: 7.

The chain recombines TRBV5-1 with TRBJ2-7; 8 bases agree with TRBD2. Germline lookup yields CDR1 SGHRS and CDR2 YFSETQ. The CDR3 contains 19 residues. With 3 bases clipped from V and 2 bases from J, the junction kept 19 bases outside the gene matches. Written as DNA, the CDR3 is TGCGCCAGCAGCTCCCCTCTTCCCGGGAGGGCCGCTGTGACCTACGAGCAGTACTTC. Translated, it gives CASSSPLPGRAAVTYEQYF.

The DNA of the CDR3 is TGTGCCAGTATCCCCCGAGGGGGCCCCAATGAAAAACTGTTTTTT. Its translation is CASIPRGGPNEKLFF. The J gene is TRBJ1-4, the V gene TRBV19; 7 positions match TRBD1. The CDR3 is made up of 15 amino acids. After removal of 7 bases from V and 5 bases from J, the junction contained 10 bases not matched to a gene. CDR1 LNHDA and CDR2 SQIVND come from the germline V gene (reference sequence).